A selection of T cell receptor beta chains follows, all from one sample in a study of beta chain features in type 1 diabetes. The data were produced by immunoSEQ multiplex PCR, yet TCRdb's version contains in-frame clones alone and is incomplete. The sample holds about 410,000 clones, roughly 14% seen once. The sample taken for sequencing was naive CD4+ T cells from blood. The receptors come from a man under 40 in good health. The CDR3 runs from the conserved cysteine through the conserved F or W. Each record gives: CDR3 protein, CDR3 DNA, D gene, V gene, clone size, J gene. The D gene is left open where the match is weak. Size values are once, few and many counts, or a class for expanded clones, and some rows have none.

CASSVGPLGHETQYF	TGTGCCAGCAGCGTAGGCCCCCTGGGCCATGAGACCCAGTACTTC	.	TRBV9	.	TRBJ2-5
CAWGVGLFYGYTF	TGTGCCTGGGGGGTAGGGTTATTCTATGGCTACACCTTC	.	TRBV30	few	TRBJ1-2
CASSSKIEKLFF	TGTGCCAGCAGCTCGAAAATTGAAAAACTGTTTTTT	.	TRBV7-9	.	TRBJ1-4
CASSVGSSPGELFF	TGTGCCAGCAGCGTGGGGAGTTCTCCCGGGGAGCTGTTTTTT	.	TRBV9	.	TRBJ2-2
CASRVFGSGNTIYF	TGTGCCAGCAGGGTGTTCGGGTCTGGAAACACCATATATTTT	.	TRBV7-2	few	TRBJ1-3
CASSQTLRVQPQHF	TGCGCCAGCAGCCAAACCCTCAGGGTCCAGCCCCAGCATTTT	.	TRBV4-3	few	TRBJ1-5
CASIPGPGTDTQYF	TGCGCCAGCATCCCAGGTCCCGGCACAGATACGCAGTATTTT	.	TRBV5-1	few	TRBJ2-3
CASSGLNEQFF	TGTGCCAGCAGTGGTCTGAATGAGCAGTTCTTC	.	TRBV6-1	few	TRBJ2-1
CASSPSGDANYGYTF	TGTGCCAGCAGCCCCTCAGGGGATGCTAACTATGGCTACACCTTC	.	TRBV7-2	.	TRBJ1-2
CASSPGTGYDGETQYF	TGTGCCAGCAGTCCCGGGACAGGGTATGATGGGGAGACCCAGTACTTC	TRBD1	TRBV27	few	TRBJ2-5
CASRPGQGTDTQYF	TGTGCCAGCAGGCCGGGACAGGGAACAGATACGCAGTATTTT	TRBD1	TRBV2	few	TRBJ2-3
CASSRKGPSEGGSTDTQYF	TGCGCCAGCAGCCGCAAAGGGCCCTCTGAGGGGGGAAGCACAGATACGCAGTATTTT	.	TRBV4-1	few	TRBJ2-3
CATSRDKGEQFF	TGTGCCACCAGCAGAGATAAAGGTGAGCAGTTCTTC	.	TRBV15	.	TRBJ2-1
CASSLTSSTDTQYF	TGTGCCAGCAGCTTAACGTCTAGCACAGATACGCAGTATTTT	.	TRBV7-9	few	TRBJ2-3
CASSKLGGGSSYNEQFF	TGCGCCAGCAGCAAACTGGGCGGAGGAAGCTCCTACAATGAGCAGTTCTTC	.	TRBV4-1	.	TRBJ2-1
CAWRFGSYGYTF	TGTGCCTGGAGGTTCGGTTCGTATGGCTACACCTTC	.	TRBV30	.	TRBJ1-2
CASSHYRDAKNIQYF	TGCGCCAGCAGCCACTACAGGGACGCCAAAAACATTCAGTACTTC	.	TRBV4-3	few	TRBJ2-4
CASSENRGFGYTF	TGCGCCAGCAGTGAGAACAGGGGGTTTGGCTACACCTTC	TRBD1	TRBV10-1	.	TRBJ1-2
CASSQETSGSIFGSYNEQFF	TGTGCCAGCAGCCAAGAGACTAGCGGGAGTATCTTTGGGTCCTACAATGAGCAGTTCTTC	TRBD2	TRBV4-2	few	TRBJ2-1
CASTGEGEQFF	TGCGCCAGCACCGGCGAGGGTGAGCAGTTCTTC	.	TRBV5-1	.	TRBJ2-1